Following are 19 T cell receptor beta chains from one sample sequenced in a study of T cell responses to AZD1222 COVID-19 vaccine. This table comes from immunoSEQ multiplex PCR, and its TCRdb copy is limited to in-frame clones, with some not included. Of 160,000 or so clones listed, just over 90% are singletons. The sample consisted of peripheral blood, taken 28 days after the second AZD1222 dose. The receptors shown here come from an adult who received the AZD1222 COVID-19 vaccine.

The V and J genes are TRBV7-2 and TRBJ1-2; D call uncertain. V lost 2 bases and J lost 0, with 16 bases in between. Germline CDR1 SGHTA, CDR2 FQGNSA. This CDR3 is 17 amino acids long. The CDR3 region is CASSLSAARMANYGYTF. CDR3 in DNA: TGTGCCAGCAGCTTATCCGCGGCGAGGATGGCTAACTATGGCTACACCTTC. The variable domain in full, completed from reference TRBV7-2 and TRBJ1-2, reads GAGVSQSPSNKVTEKGKDVELRCDPISGHTALYWYRQSLGQGLEFLIYFQGNSAPDKSGLPSDRFSAERTGGSVSTLTIQRTQQEDSAVYLCASSLSAARMANYGYTFGSGTRLTVV.

The chain carries TRBV5-1 and TRBJ2-3; 7 bases align to TRBD2. Germline V CDR1 and CDR2: SGHRS, YFSETQ. This CDR3 spans 14 amino acids. V shed 6 bases, J shed 2 bases, and the junction held 6 bases outside the gene matches. The CDR3 DNA sequence: TGCGCCAGCAAGACTAGCCCCTCCACAGATACGCAGTATTTT. It specifies CASKTSPSTDTQYF.

The rearrangement uses TRBV7-2 and TRBJ2-3, with D maybe TRBD1 (6 bases). The germline V gene encodes CDR1 SGHTA and CDR2 FQGNSA. V lost 5 bases and J 0 bases, leaving 21 bases between the germline ends. There are 18 residues in the CDR3. The CDR3 bases are TGTGCCAGCAGCCGCCCATCGGGACAAGATATTAGCACAGATACGCAGTATTTT. This sequence encodes CASSRPSGQDISTDTQYF. Full variable domain (outside the CDR3, taken from reference TRBV7-2 and TRBJ2-3): GAGVSQSPSNKVTEKGKDVELRCDPISGHTALYWYRQSLGQGLEFLIYFQGNSAPDKSGLPSDRFSAERTGGSVSTLTIQRTQQEDSAVYLCASSRPSGQDISTDTQYFGPGTRLTVL.

The chain links TRBV5-1 to TRBJ1-1, with D perhaps matching TRBD1 (5 bases). Germline CDR1 is SGHRS and CDR2 is YFSETQ. The CDR3 length is 14 residues. V lost 4 bases and J 1 base, leaving 11 bases between the germline ends. The DNA of the CDR3 is TGCGCCAGCAGCCAAGACAGCGGGAACACTGAAGCTTTCTTT. It translates to CASSQDSGNTEAFF.

The chain links TRBV11-2 to TRBJ2-5, with TRBD1 matching over 7 bases. V gave up 7 bases and J gave up 0 bases; unmatched junction bases: 8. This CDR3 has 15 residues. Per germline, CDR1 SGHAT and CDR2 FQNNGV. CDR3 coding DNA: TGTGCCAGCACCCAGACAGGGCCCTACCAAGAGACCCAGTACTTC. This encodes CASTQTGPYQETQYF. The full variable domain, with the rest looked up from reference TRBV11-2 and TRBJ2-5, is EAGVAQSPRYKIIEKRQSVAFWCNPISGHATLYWYQQILGQGPKLLIQFQNNGVVDDSQLPKDRFSAERLKGVDSTLKIQPAKLEDSAVYLCASTQTGPYQETQYFGPGTRLLVL.

The chain carries TRBV6-5 and TRBJ1-5; a possible D gene is TRBD1 (6 bases). The CDR3 is made up of 14 amino acids. V was shortened by 7 bases and J by 2 bases, with 12 bases between the two germline ends. CDR1 MNHEY and CDR2 SVGAGI come from the germline V gene. The CDR3 DNA reads TGTGCCAGCACGGGGGGCTCACGCAATCAGCCCCAGCATTTT. Its protein is CASTGGSRNQPQHF.

The chain joins TRBV19 to TRBJ1-2, with D maybe TRBD1 (5 bases). The CDR3 contains 14 residues. Trimming stripped 3 bases from V and 6 bases from J, with 14 bases between. Germline V CDR1 and CDR2: LNHDA, SQIVND (reference sequence). The chain's CDR3 is CASSIPGGYNGYTF. CDR3 nucleotide sequence: TGTGCCAGTAGTATTCCGGGGGGTTACAATGGCTACACCTTC.

V gene TRBV18 combines with J gene TRBJ2-5; D not resolved. V lost 1 base and J lost 2, with 11 bases in between. The CDR3 sequence is 15 residues long. Germline V lookup: CDR1 KGHSH, CDR2 LQKENI. This chain's CDR3 is CASSPRHHQQETQYF. For the CDR3, the DNA is TGTGCCAGCTCACCACGTCACCACCAACAAGAGACCCAGTACTTC.

The V and J genes are TRBV29-1 and TRBJ1-1; D is unclear. CDR3 size: 12 residues. V lost 3 bases and J 1 base, leaving 6 bases between the germline ends. The germline gives CDR1 SQVTM, CDR2 ANQGSEA. The CDR3 coding sequence is TGCAGCGTTGAGGACGGGAACACTGAAGCTTTCTTT. It encodes CSVEDGNTEAFF.

This clone appeared once. This rearrangement joins TRBV4-1 to TRBJ1-1, with D uncertain. The germline V gene has CDR1 MGHRA and CDR2 YSYEKL. The CDR3 has 14 residues. The V and J ends lost 2 bases and 1 base respectively, with 8 bases between them. CDR3 loop: CASSQMGGNTEAFF. The CDR3 DNA follows: TGCGCCAGCAGCCAAATGGGAGGGAACACTGAAGCTTTCTTT.

The chain links TRBV12-3 or TRBV12-4 to TRBJ1-2; D is perhaps TRBD1 (5 bases). CDR3 length: 12 residues. V lost 7 bases and J lost 4, with 10 bases in between. The DNA of the CDR3 is TGTGCCAGCAAGGGGACGAGCTATGGCTACACCTTC. It yields the protein CASKGTSYGYTF.

CDR3 sequence (DNA): TGTGCCTGGAGTGGCAGGTGGAATTCACCCCTCCACTTT. The encoded protein is CAWSGRWNSPLHF. The genes are TRBV30 and TRBJ1-6; D remains unclear. Germline-derived CDR1 and CDR2 are GTSNPN and SVGIG (reference sequence). V was shortened by 1 base and J by 7 bases, with 8 bases between the two germline ends. The CDR3 extends over 13 amino acids.

The chain recombines TRBV10-2 with TRBJ2-2, with D uncertain. Germline loops: CDR1 WSHSY, CDR2 SAAADI. The V end lost 8 bases, the J end lost 4 bases, and 11 bases lay between the germline ends. The CDR3 is 13 amino acids. Written as DNA, the CDR3 is TGCGCCAGCGGGCAGGTCGGCACCGGGGAGCTGTTTTTT. It specifies CASGQVGTGELFF.

The V and J genes are TRBV19 and TRBJ1-5; D is uncertain. The germline gives CDR1 LNHDA, CDR2 SQIVND (reference sequence). CDR3 length: 15 residues. V was cut by 1 base and J by 1 base, with 8 bases left in between. DNA for the CDR3: TGTGCCAGTAGTATAGCGTCACTCAGCAATCAGCCCCAGCATTTT. Amino acid sequence: CASSIASLSNQPQHF.

The chain uses TRBV7-9 and TRBJ2-1, with 8 nucleotides matching TRBD1. This CDR3 is built from 16 residues. J gave up 7 bases and V 6 bases, and 14 bases lay outside the gene matches. The V gene's germline CDR1 is SEHNR and CDR2 FQNEAQ (reference sequence). The CDR3 region is CASSSEDRVIRNEQFF. The DNA for the CDR3 is TGTGCCAGCAGTTCAGAGGACAGGGTGATTCGGAATGAGCAGTTCTTC. The whole variable domain, filled in from reference TRBV7-9 and TRBJ2-1, reads DTGVSQNPRHKITKRGQNVTFRCDPISEHNRLYWYRQTLGQGPEFLTYFQNEAQLEKSRLLSDRFSAERPKGSFSTLEIQRTEQGDSAMYLCASSSEDRVIRNEQFFGPGTRLTVL.

This chain joins TRBV5-4 and TRBJ2-3, with TRBD2 as a possible D gene (7 bases). This CDR3 comprises 14 residues. Germline lookup yields CDR1 SGHNT and CDR2 YYREEE (reference sequence). Trimming took off 7 bases at V and 3 bases at J, with 15 bases between the two ends. In nucleotides, the CDR3 is TGTGCCAGCCAGCCGGGGGGCGGTACAGATACGCAGTATTTT. This translates into CASQPGGGTDTQYF.

V usage is TRBV4-1 and J usage is TRBJ1-5; no firm D call. V was shortened by 3 bases and J by 0 bases, with 6 bases between the two germline ends. Germline CDR1 MGHRA, CDR2 YSYEKL. The length of the CDR3 is 14 residues. CDR3 bases: TGCGCCAGCAGCCATGAGTATAGCAATCAGCCCCAGCATTTT. The encoded protein is CASSHEYSNQPQHF.

The chain links TRBV5-1 to TRBJ2-3; D uncertain. The CDR3 extends over 14 amino acids. V was shortened by 4 bases and J by 0 bases, with 9 bases between the two germline ends. CDR1 and CDR2 from the germline V gene are SGHRS and YFSETQ. For the CDR3, the DNA is TGCGCCAGCAGCGGGGTTGTTAGCACAGATACGCAGTATTTT. Translated: CASSGVVSTDTQYF.

Only one count was recorded for this clone. The J gene is TRBJ1-1, the V gene TRBV7-9; TRBD1 is a possible D gene (6 bases). Trimming cost V 6 bases and J 0 bases, with 14 bases left between them. The CDR3 has 15 amino acids. Germline V gene lookup returns CDR1 SEHNR and CDR2 FQNEAQ (reference sequence). This CDR3 is CASSPTGPMNTEAFF. In nucleotides, the CDR3 is TGTGCCAGCAGTCCGACAGGCCCCATGAACACTGAAGCTTTCTTT.